Here is one TCR beta chain with its context. In the original workflow: Cell counts per sample came from amplifying reference gene primers. Some clones are missing from TCRdb's copy, which holds only in-frame ones; the method was immunoSEQ multiplex PCR. V and J calls and clone size are copied from that table; D and trimming were computed from the DNA. The data show around 270,000 clones, approximately 89% seen once. The source of the sample is a study of blood T cell repertoires in COVID-19. The wider study: Collection of acute and convalescent COVID-19 samples took place in the United States, Italy and Spain. PBMCs, B-cell-depleted T cells, or T cells were the source of the cDNA or gDNA that made up the material.

Germline V CDR1 and CDR2: LNHDA, SQIVND (reference sequence). The CDR3 totals 12 residues. J lost 11 bases, V lost 5 bases, and 9 bases had no gene match. The sequenced material came from peripheral blood. The receptor was derived from a man aged 35-49 years who had recovered from COVID-19. The rearrangement joins TRBV19 to TRBJ2-7; 7 bases are a match to TRBD2. CDR3 sequence (DNA): TGTGCCAGTAGTCGGGGAGCGGGGATGAAGTACTTC. Translating gives CASSRGAGMKYF.